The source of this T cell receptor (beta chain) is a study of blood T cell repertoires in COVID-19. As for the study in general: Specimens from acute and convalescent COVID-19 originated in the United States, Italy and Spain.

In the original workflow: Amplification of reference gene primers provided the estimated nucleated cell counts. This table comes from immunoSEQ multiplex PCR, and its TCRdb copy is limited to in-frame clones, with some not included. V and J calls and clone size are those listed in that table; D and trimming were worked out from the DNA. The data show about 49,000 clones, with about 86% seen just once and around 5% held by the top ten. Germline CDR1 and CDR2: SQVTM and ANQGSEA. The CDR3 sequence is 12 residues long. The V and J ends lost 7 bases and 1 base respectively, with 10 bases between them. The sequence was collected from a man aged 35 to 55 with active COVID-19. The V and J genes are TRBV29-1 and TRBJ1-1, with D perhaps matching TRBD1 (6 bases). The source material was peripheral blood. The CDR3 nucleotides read TGCAGCGCTGACAGGAAGAACACTGAAGCTTTCTTT. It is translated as CSADRKNTEAFF.